Below, one TCR beta chain is given with its context. The antigen remains unidentified. This sample is part of a study of T cell responses to AZD1222 COVID-19 vaccine. Findings of the study overall: Baseline serology detected seropositivity in only a handful of AZD1222 recipients. Repertoires were obtained only post-peak T cell response. A mostly white British donor set with more females was recruited, and clonal diversity was possibly underestimated. A rise in Spike-specific TCR breadth and depth followed two AZD1222 doses.

CDR3 size: 16 residues. The junction had 16 bases not matched to a gene; V was cut back by 11 bases and J by 3 bases. Measured with immunoSEQ multiplex PCR; TCRdb has only the in-frame clones, and not every one. In the table there are tens of thousands of clones, around 91% of which are singletons. The chain employs TRBV23-1 and TRBJ2-7; TRBD1 matches at 10 bases. TRBV23-1 is labeled an ORF, and its function is uncertain. This sequence was found in an adult in good health. The sample consisted of peripheral blood, taken on day 0 of MenACWY control vaccination. CDR3 nucleotides: TGCGCCGGGAATCGGATGGACAGGGGGAACGTCTACGAGCAGTACTTC. This gives the protein CAGNRMDRGNVYEQYF.